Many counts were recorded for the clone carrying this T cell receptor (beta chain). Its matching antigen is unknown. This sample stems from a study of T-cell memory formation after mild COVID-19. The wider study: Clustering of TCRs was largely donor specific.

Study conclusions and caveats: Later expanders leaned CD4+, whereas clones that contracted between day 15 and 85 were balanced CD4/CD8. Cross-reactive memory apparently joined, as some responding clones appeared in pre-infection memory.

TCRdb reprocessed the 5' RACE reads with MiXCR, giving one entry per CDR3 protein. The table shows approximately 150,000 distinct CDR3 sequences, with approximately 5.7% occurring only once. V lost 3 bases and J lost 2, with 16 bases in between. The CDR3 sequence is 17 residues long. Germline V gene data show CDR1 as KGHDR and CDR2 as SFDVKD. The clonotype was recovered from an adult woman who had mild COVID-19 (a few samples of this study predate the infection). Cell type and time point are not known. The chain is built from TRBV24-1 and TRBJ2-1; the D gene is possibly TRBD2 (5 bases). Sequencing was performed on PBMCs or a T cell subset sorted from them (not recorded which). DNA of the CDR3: TGTGCCACCAGTGATCCCCGTAGAGGGTTTGCCTACAATGAGCAGTTCTTC. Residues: CATSDPRRGFAYNEQFF.